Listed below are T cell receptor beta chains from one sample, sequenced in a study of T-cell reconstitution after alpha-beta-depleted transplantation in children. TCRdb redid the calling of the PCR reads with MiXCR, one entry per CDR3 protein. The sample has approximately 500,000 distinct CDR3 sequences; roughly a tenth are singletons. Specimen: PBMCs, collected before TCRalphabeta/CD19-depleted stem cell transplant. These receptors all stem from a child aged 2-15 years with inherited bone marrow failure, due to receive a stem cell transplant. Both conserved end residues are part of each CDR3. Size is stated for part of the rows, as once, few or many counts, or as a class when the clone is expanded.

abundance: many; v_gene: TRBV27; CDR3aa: CASSSLAGAGNEQFF
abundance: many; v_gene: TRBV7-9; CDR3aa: CASSSPSGMGNEQYF
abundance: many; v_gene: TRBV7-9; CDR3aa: CASSLRGDIDEQYF
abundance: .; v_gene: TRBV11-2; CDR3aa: CASTKERTDTQYF
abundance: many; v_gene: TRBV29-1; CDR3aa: CSVEVRGAFF
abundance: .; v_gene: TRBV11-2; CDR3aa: CASSYPGLGGYEQYF
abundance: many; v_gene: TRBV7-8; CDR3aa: CASSLERASTEAFF
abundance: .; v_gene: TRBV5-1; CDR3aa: CASSPGPGPTDTQYF
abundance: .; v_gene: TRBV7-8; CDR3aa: CASSFEAGDEADTQYF
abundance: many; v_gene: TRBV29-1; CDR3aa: CSVRLAADTQYF
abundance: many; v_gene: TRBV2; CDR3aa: CASRDRAETQYF
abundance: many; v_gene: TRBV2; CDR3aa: CATYEGQGFGGELFF
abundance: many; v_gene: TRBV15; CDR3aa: CATSRKGQGVVWQPQHF
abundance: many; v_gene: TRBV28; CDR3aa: CASSLSFRDRGPEQYF
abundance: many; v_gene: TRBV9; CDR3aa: CASSVAGGRNEQFF
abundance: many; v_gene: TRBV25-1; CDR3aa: CASSDIFGGSPLHF
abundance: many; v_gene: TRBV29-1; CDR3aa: CSVWLFGSSYEQYF
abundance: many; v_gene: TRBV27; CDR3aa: CASSFLDRGLGEQFF
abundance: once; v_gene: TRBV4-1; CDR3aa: CASSQDSDSFGELFF
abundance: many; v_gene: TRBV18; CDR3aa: CASSPPSGSSYNEQFF
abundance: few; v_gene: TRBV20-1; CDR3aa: CSAGGDRGYTGELFF
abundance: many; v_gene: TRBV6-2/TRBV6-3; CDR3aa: CASSVRDRGNEQFF
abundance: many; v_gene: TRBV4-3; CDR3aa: CAREGTPRISSYNEQFF
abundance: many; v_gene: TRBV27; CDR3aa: CASSLTRSRGINQPQHF
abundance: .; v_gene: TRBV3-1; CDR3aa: CASSPWKGEAHPNEQFF
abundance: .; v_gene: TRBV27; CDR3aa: CASRIDGTNYGYTF
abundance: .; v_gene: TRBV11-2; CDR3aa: CASSLDWGTDIYNEQFF
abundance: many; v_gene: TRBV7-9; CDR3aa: CASSAPRFSGNTIYF
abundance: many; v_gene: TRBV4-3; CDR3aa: CASSQARTATYEQYF
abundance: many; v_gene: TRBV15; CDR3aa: CATSRGAGLSPGYTF
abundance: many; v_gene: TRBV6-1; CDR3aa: CASSQWAKNTGELFF
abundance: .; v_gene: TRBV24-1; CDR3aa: CATSHRVPDEQFF
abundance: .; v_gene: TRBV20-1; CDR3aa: CSARDLPGTGQVTQYF
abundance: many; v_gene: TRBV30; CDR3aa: CAWSFTGGTGRFEQYF
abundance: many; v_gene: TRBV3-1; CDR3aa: CASSQGRPGQYNSPLHF
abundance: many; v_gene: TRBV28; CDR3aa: CASSLGRERRGFSSYNEQFF
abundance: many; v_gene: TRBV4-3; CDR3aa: CASSRLDRFNGYTF
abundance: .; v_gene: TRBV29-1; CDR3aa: CSDRRGLVYGYTF
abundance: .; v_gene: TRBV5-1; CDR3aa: CASSLRTEKTGELFF
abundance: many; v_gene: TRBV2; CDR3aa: CASLDRRSQETQYF
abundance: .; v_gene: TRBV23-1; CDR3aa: CASSQSLLRPNQPQHF
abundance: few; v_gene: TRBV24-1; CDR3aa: CATSDLPGSGEQFF
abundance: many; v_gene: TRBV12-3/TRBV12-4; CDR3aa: CASSPAGVADTQYF
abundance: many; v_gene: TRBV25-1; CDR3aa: CASRNSWLPGQAPYEQYF
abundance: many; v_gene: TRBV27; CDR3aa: CASSLKNTGELFF
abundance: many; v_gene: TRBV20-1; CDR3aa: CSAREPTGIFETQYF
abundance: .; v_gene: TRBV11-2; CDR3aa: CASSLVFGTSGRKNYEQYF
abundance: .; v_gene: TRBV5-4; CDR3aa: CASSSHASGRQDTQYF
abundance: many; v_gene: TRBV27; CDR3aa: CASSLPGENYNEQFF
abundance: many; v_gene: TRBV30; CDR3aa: CAWSVVRTSQGVTEAFF